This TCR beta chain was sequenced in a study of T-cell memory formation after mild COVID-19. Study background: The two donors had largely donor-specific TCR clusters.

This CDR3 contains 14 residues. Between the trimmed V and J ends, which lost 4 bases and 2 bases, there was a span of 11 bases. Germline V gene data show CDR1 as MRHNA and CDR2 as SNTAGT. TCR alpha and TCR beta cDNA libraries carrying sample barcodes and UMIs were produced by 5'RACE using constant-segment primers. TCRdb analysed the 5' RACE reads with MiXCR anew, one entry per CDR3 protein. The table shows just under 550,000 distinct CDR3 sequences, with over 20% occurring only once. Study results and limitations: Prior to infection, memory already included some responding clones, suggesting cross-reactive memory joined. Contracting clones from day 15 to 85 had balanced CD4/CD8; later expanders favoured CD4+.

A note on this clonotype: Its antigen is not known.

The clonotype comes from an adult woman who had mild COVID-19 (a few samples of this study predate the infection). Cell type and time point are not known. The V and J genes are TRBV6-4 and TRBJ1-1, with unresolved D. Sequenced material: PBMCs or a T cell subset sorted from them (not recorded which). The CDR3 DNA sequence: TGTGCCAGCAGTGTGGACGGCTTAAACACTGAAGCTTTCTTT. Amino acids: CASSVDGLNTEAFF.